The rows below give T cell receptor beta chains drawn from one sample of a study of STAT5B mutations in CD4+ large granular lymphocyte leukemia. Only in-frame clones appear in the TCRdb table, and some are missing; sequencing was by immunoSEQ multiplex PCR. The sample yields roughly 48,000 clones, approximately 70% seen once. Sequenced input: CD4+ T cells from blood buffy coats. The origin of the receptors is a human donor in good health. Both conserved end residues are part of each CDR3. A D gene is named only where the DNA matches it firmly. Clone size, where shown, is once, few, many, or a class for clones that have expanded.

D | size | J | V | DNA | CDR3
. | few | TRBJ1-1 | TRBV5-1 | TGCGCCAGCAGCTTGTCCGGAGGGAACACTGAAGCTTTCTTT | CASSLSGGNTEAFF
. | . | TRBJ2-1 | TRBV6-5 | TGTGCCAGCAGTTACAGGGGATGGAATGAGCAGTTCTTC | CASSYRGWNEQFF
. | . | TRBJ1-1 | TRBV28 | TGTGCCAGCACCCTGGGGACGAACACTGAAGCTTTCTTT | CASTLGTNTEAFF
. | . | TRBJ1-1 | TRBV6-1 | TGTGCCAGCAGTGAAGCCGTTCGGGATACTGAAGCTTTCTTT | CASSEAVRDTEAFF
. | . | TRBJ1-2 | TRBV14 | TGTGCCAGCAGCCAAGAGGGCAGAGGAAACTATGGCTACACCTTC | CASSQEGRGNYGYTF
. | . | TRBJ2-5 | TRBV6-5 | TGTGCCAGCAGTCCCCTCCCCGACGGGGAGACCCAGTACTTC | CASSPLPDGETQYF
TRBD2 | few | TRBJ2-1 | TRBV7-9 | TGTGCCAGCGGGCTTAGCGGGGGGGAGAATGAGCAGTTCTTC | CASGLSGGENEQFF
. | . | TRBJ1-5 | TRBV4-2 | TGTGCCAGCAGGCAACACCGACCGATTAGCTTGGTTCCCCAGCATTTT | CASRQHRPISLVPQHF
. | . | TRBJ1-4 | TRBV5-6 | TGTGCCAGCAGCCCGCCGCCAGGATATGGTGAAAAACTGTTTTTT | CASSPPPGYGEKLFF
. | . | TRBJ2-5 | TRBV29-1 | TGCAGCGTTGAACCACGTCGTGGCCAAGAGACCCAGTACTTC | CSVEPRRGQETQYF
. | once | TRBJ2-5 | TRBV7-6 | TGTGCCAGCAGCTTAGGAGGGGCCCCCGGGGAGACCCAGTACTTC | CASSLGGAPGETQYF
TRBD1 | . | TRBJ2-1 | TRBV5-1 | TGCGCCAGCAGCCCCGGGACAGCTAACTACAATGAGCAGTTCTTC | CASSPGTANYNEQFF
. | . | TRBJ2-6 | TRBV9 | TGTGCCAGCAGCGTAGGTGGATCTGGGGCCAACGTCCTGACTTTC | CASSVGGSGANVLTF
TRBD1 | . | TRBJ2-5 | TRBV29-1 | TGCAGCGTCAATAGTTTGACAGGGGATCAAGAGACCCAGTACTTC | CSVNSLTGDQETQYF
. | . | TRBJ2-3 | TRBV2 | TGTGCCACGGGGGCGGCAGGAGACATTACAGATACGCAGTATTTT | CATGAAGDITDTQYF
. | . | TRBJ1-1 | TRBV23-1 | TGCGCCAGCAGTCAATCTGCTTTGCAGGGCTTTCTCGAAGTGGTGAACACTGAAGCTTTCTTT | CASSQSALQGFLEVVNTEAFF
. | . | TRBJ2-7 | TRBV7-9 | TGTGCCAGCAGCTTAGGGGCCGGGGGGCCGAGCTCCTACGAGCAGTACTTC | CASSLGAGGPSSYEQYF
. | few | TRBJ2-1 | TRBV7-3 | TGTGCCAGCAGCTTGGGGGGCTCCTACAATGAGCAGTTCTTC | CASSLGGSYNEQFF
. | . | TRBJ1-1 | TRBV25-1 | TGTGCCAGCGTCAGGGGAACTGAAGCTTTCTTT | CASVRGTEAFF
. | few | TRBJ1-1 | TRBV18 | TGTGCCAGCTCACCTTTTTCCGGGACCTCCGGGGCCACTGAAGCTTTCTTT | CASSPFSGTSGATEAFF
. | . | TRBJ2-5 | TRBV7-9 | TGTGCCAGCAGCTTATACGAGACCCAGTACTTC | CASSLYETQYF
TRBD1 | . | TRBJ1-1 | TRBV7-6 | TGTGCCAGCAGCAGATGGACAGGGGGCGAGAACACTGAAGCTTTCTTT | CASSRWTGGENTEAFF
. | . | TRBJ1-2 | TRBV5-1 | TGCGCCAGCAGCGGCGGGGAGCGCTATGGCTACACCTTC | CASSGGERYGYTF
TRBD1 | . | TRBJ1-1 | TRBV18 | TGTGCCAGCTCACCACAGGGACAGGGGAGTGAAGCTTTCTTT | CASSPQGQGSEAFF
. | . | TRBJ1-2 | TRBV6-5 | TGTGCCAGCAGAAACCCCTGGGGGGAACGCTATGGCTACACCTTC | CASRNPWGERYGYTF
TRBD1 | few | TRBJ2-5 | TRBV6-1 | TGTGCCAGCAGGACAGGGGGATGGGGAGAGACCCAGTACTTC | CASRTGGWGETQYF
. | . | TRBJ2-7 | TRBV5-1 | TGCGCCAGCAGCTTGGGGCGAAGTGTCGGACCGCCCTCCTACGAGCAGTACTTC | CASSLGRSVGPPSYEQYF
. | few | TRBJ2-3 | TRBV28 | TGTGCCAGCAGTCAACTCACAGATACGCAGTATTTT | CASSQLTDTQYF
TRBD2 | . | TRBJ2-4 | TRBV10-2 | TGCGCCAGCAGTGTGACGGGGGGGCCCAAAAACATTCAGTACTTC | CASSVTGGPKNIQYF
. | . | TRBJ1-6 | TRBV19 | TGTGCCTCACGGGGGTATAATTCACCCCTCCACTTT | CASRGYNSPLHF
. | . | TRBJ2-2 | TRBV9 | TGTGCCAGCAGCGTAGACGGGCGGGGCACCGGGGAGCTGTTTTTT | CASSVDGRGTGELFF
. | . | TRBJ2-3 | TRBV5-1 | . | CASSFGPGQGTDTQYF